These 12 T cell receptor beta chains originate from one sample sequenced in a study of CD8 T cells in ankylosing spondylitis (dated by TCRdb to 2017 to 2019). Overall results and qualifications from the work: A TCR beta motif of about 8 highly homologous amino acid variants appeared characteristic of blood from ankylosing spondylitis patients.

No antigen is known for these receptors. The library came from 5' RACE. Sequencing took place on an Illumina HiSeq 2500. The public sequencing data were trimmed at Q25 with fastp and processed into clonotypes with MiXCR by TCRdb, which kept only in-frame beta chains. Rows are unified per CDR3 protein, each entry keeping the most common DNA and genes. This sample is represented by 800,000 to 900,000 distinct CDR3 sequences; 12% of them were singletons. The ten largest clones take up roughly 0.51% of the sample. Specimen: blood, either unsorted or a sorted T cell fraction (not recorded which). Source of these receptors: a male donor with ankylosing spondylitis.

This clonotype was detected a few times. CDR3 in DNA: TGTGCCACCAGTGATTCGGGCAGAGGGAGTAGCGGGAGGACGCAGTTCTTC. It encodes CATSDSGRGSSGRTQFF. The rearrangement joins TRBV24-1 to TRBJ2-1; 10 bases align to TRBD2. The CDR3 is made up of 17 amino acids. The V gene's germline CDR1 is KGHDR and CDR2 SFDVKD. V lost 2 bases and J lost 12; bases outside the gene matches: 15.

A note on this clonotype: The CDR3 does not end in the conserved phenylalanine or tryptophan, so this is likely a read error. The chain combines TRBV20-1 with TRBJ1-2; 9 nucleotides align to TRBD1. The CDR3 totals 14 residues. Germline CDR1 and CDR2: DFQATT and SNEGSKA (reference sequence). The V segment lost 5 bases and the J segment 4 bases; nucleotides outside the gene matches: 8. The CDR3 loop is CSAATGGAGYGYTI. The CDR3 region has the DNA TGCAGTGCTGCAACAGGGGGCGCGGGCTATGGCTACACCATC.

The CDR3 DNA reads as TGTGCCAGCAGCCAAGGGGTTCTAGCGGGAGGAGGCGACGAGCAGTACTTC. Encoded protein: CASSQGVLAGGGDEQYF. The rearrangement joins TRBV7-9 to TRBJ2-7; 11 bases fit TRBD2. V lost 5 bases to trimming and J lost 5 bases; unmatched junction nucleotides: 14. CDR3 length equals 17 residues. The germline V gene encodes CDR1 SEHNR and CDR2 FQNEAQ (reference sequence). The full variable domain, completed using reference TRBV7-9 and TRBJ2-7, is DTGVSQNPRHKITKRGQNVTFRCDPISEHNRLYWYRQTLGQGPEFLTYFQNEAQLEKSRLLSDRFSAERPKGSFSTLEIQRTEQGDSAMYLCASSQGVLAGGGDEQYFGPGTRLTVT.

V is TRBV5-8 and J is TRBJ2-5; D gene uncertain. Germline V CDR1 and CDR2: SGHTS, YDEGEE. The CDR3 is made up of 15 amino acids. Trimming pared 3 bases from V and 5 bases from J, leaving 17 bases between. As DNA, the CDR3 is TGTGCCAGCAGCTATGACCATGACCCCTCGGAGACCCAGTACTTC. Its protein is CASSYDHDPSETQYF. Using reference TRBV5-8 and TRBJ2-5 for the parts outside the CDR3, the full variable domain is EAGVTQSPTHLIKTRGQQATLRCSPISGHTSVYWYQQALGLGLQFLLWYDEGEERNRGNFPPRFSGRQFPNYSSELNVNALELEDSALYLCASSYDHDPSETQYFGPGTRLLVL.

The chain employs TRBV6-1 and TRBJ1-2; D is ambiguous. CDR1 is MNHNS and CDR2 is SASEGT in the germline V gene. The CDR3 loop spans 13 amino acids. V lost 5 bases and J 7 bases, leaving 14 bases between the germline ends. The DNA for the CDR3 is TGTGCCAGCAGTCCCCGGGCCTGGAGTGGCTACACCTTC. Translated, it gives CASSPRAWSGYTF.

This chain uses TRBV3-1 with TRBJ2-7; D not certain. The CDR3 consists of 15 residues. Trimming shortened V by 0 bases and J by 4 bases, and 13 bases separated the two germline ends. The germline V gene has CDR1 LGHDT and CDR2 YNNKEL (reference sequence). As DNA, the CDR3 is TGTGCCAGCAGCCAAGATCATCGGGTTCGTTACGAGCAGTACTTC. Its translation: CASSQDHRVRYEQYF.

This clonotype has a handful of counts. The V gene is TRBV5-1, the J gene TRBJ2-7; D is possibly TRBD1 (5 bases). V shed 0 bases and J shed 0 bases, with 16 bases lying between them. From germline, CDR1 is SGHRS and CDR2 YFSETQ. The CDR3 sequence is 17 residues long. The CDR3 protein is CASSLAFDREGSYEQYF. The CDR3 nucleotides are TGCGCCAGCAGCTTGGCCTTCGACAGAGAAGGCTCCTACGAGCAGTACTTC.

The rearrangement uses TRBV11-3 and TRBJ2-1; 9 bases fit TRBD2. J lost 9 bases, V lost 0 bases, and 27 bases had no gene match. The CDR3 has 22 amino acids. Per the germline V gene, CDR1 is SGHNT and CDR2 is YENEEA. In DNA, the CDR3 is TGTGCCAGCAGCTTAGATACTCCTATTATAGCGGGAGAGCCCCCCTCGATAGGTGAGCAGTTCTTC. It yields the protein CASSLDTPIIAGEPPSIGEQFF. The variable domain in full, completed from reference TRBV11-3 and TRBJ2-1, reads EAGVVQSPRYKIIEKKQPVAFWCNPISGHNTLYWYLQNLGQGPELLIRYENEEAVDDSQLPKDRFSAERLKGVDSTLKIQPAELGDSAVYLCASSLDTPIIAGEPPSIGEQFFGPGTRLTVL.

This clonotype was seen a few times. The chain couples TRBV20-1 to TRBJ2-1, with 8 bases that match TRBD2. This CDR3 is 13 amino acids long. Germline lookup yields CDR1 DFQATT and CDR2 SNEGSKA (reference sequence). The J segment lost 4 bases and the V segment lost 8 bases, leaving 7 bases of the junction unmatched. DNA of the CDR3: TGCAGTACTAAAGCGGGGGTATACAATGAGCAGTTCTTC. It codes for CSTKAGVYNEQFF.

Only a few counts were recorded for this clonotype. V is TRBV5-1 and J is TRBJ1-1; no clear D gene. Germline V gene lookup returns CDR1 SGHRS and CDR2 YFSETQ. V dropped 4 bases and J dropped 4 bases, with 11 bases sitting between them. There are 13 residues in the CDR3. CDR3 nucleotides: TGCGCCAGCAGCCCGGGGATTAGCACTGAAGCTTTCTTT. Translating it yields CASSPGISTEAFF.

This chain links TRBV7-2 with TRBJ2-1; maybe TRBD2 (5 bases). The CDR3 extends over 14 amino acids. CDR1 and CDR2 from the germline V gene are SGHTA and FQGNSA. Trimming removed 6 bases from V and 6 bases from J, with 15 bases in between. In DNA, the CDR3 is TGTGCCAGCAGTCTGACCGGGAACGCCAATGAGCAGTTCTTC. Its translation is CASSLTGNANEQFF.

This clonotype was detected ten times or more. The chain links TRBV5-1 to TRBJ2-3, with 14 bases that match TRBD2. V lost 0 bases to trimming and J lost 6 bases; unmatched junction nucleotides: 9. Germline V gene sequence: CDR1 SGHRS, CDR2 YFSETQ. CDR3 length equals 18 residues. CDR3 nucleotides: TGCGCCAGCAGCTTGGTCGGACTAGCGGGAGGTCTCGAGGATACGCAGTATTTT. This encodes CASSLVGLAGGLEDTQYF.